These T cell receptor beta chains were read from a single sample in a study of blood T cell repertoires in COVID-19. Only in-frame clones appear in the TCRdb table, and some are missing; sequencing was by immunoSEQ multiplex PCR. Of 200,000 to 250,000 clones listed, approximately 89% are singletons. Specimen: PBMCs or T cells enriched from blood (not recorded which). These receptors were collected from a woman younger than 45 who had been exposed to COVID-19. Each CDR3 is given with its conserved first and last residue. The D gene is left open where the match is weak. Clone size, where shown, is once, few, many, or a class for clones that have expanded.

TRBJ1-1 | TRBV6-2/TRBV6-3 | NA | few | CASSYSTTVKAFF | TGTGCCAGCAGTTACTCTACGACAGTAAAAGCTTTCTTT
TRBJ2-1 | TRBV7-3 | TRBD2 | NA | CASSPERESSYNEQFF | TGTGCCAGCAGCCCAGAGCGGGAGAGCTCCTACAATGAGCAGTTCTTC
TRBJ1-6 | TRBV19 | TRBD1 | NA | CASSLRSPGGSGNSPLHF | TGTGCCAGTAGTCTACGCTCCCCAGGGGGCTCGGGTAATTCACCCCTCCACTTT
TRBJ1-2 | TRBV30 | NA | NA | CAWSVGQGNGYTF | TGTGCCTGGAGTGTAGGGCAGGGGAACGGCTACACCTTC
TRBJ2-3 | TRBV19 | TRBD2 | NA | CASSIALAGVDTQYF | TGTGCCAGTAGTATAGCGTTGGCGGGAGTTGATACGCAGTATTTT
TRBJ1-3 | TRBV30 | NA | NA | CAWIPQSGNTIYF | TGTGCCTGGATCCCCCAGTCTGGAAACACCATATATTTT
TRBJ2-1 | TRBV11-2 | NA | NA | CASSLGNNEQFF | TGTGCCAGCAGCTTAGGTAACAATGAGCAGTTCTTC
TRBJ2-7 | TRBV29-1 | NA | NA | CSVQDPFTLTPYEQYF | TGCAGCGTTCAAGACCCATTCACTCTCACCCCCTACGAGCAGTACTTC
TRBJ2-2 | TRBV10-2 | TRBD2 | NA | CASGLAGGTGELFF | TGCGCCAGCGGACTAGCGGGAGGGACCGGGGAGCTGTTTTTT
TRBJ2-2 | TRBV4-1 | NA | NA | CASSQFGGGELFF | TGCGCCAGCAGCCAATTCGGCGGCGGGGAGCTGTTTTTT
TRBJ1-2 | TRBV11-2 | TRBD1 | NA | CASTPAGQGANYGYTF | TGTGCCAGCACCCCCGCGGGGCAGGGGGCAAACTATGGCTACACCTTC
TRBJ1-6 | TRBV24-1 | NA | NA | CATSETTGTSYNSPLHF | TGTGCCACCAGTGAGACGACAGGCACGAGTTATAATTCACCCCTCCACTTT
TRBJ2-7 | TRBV5-4 | NA | NA | CASSLDRSSYEQYF | TGTGCCAGCAGCTTGGACAGAAGCTCCTACGAGCAGTACTTC
TRBJ1-2 | TRBV6-5 | TRBD1 | NA | CASSLDRVGYGYTF | TGTGCCAGCTCCCTGGACAGGGTCGGCTATGGCTACACCTTC
TRBJ1-2 | TRBV7-9 | NA | NA | CASAGHTYGYTF | TGTGCCAGCGCAGGCCATACCTATGGCTACACCTTC
TRBJ1-6 | TRBV2 | NA | few | CASNGAGRGSPLHF | TGTGCCAGCAACGGGGCAGGGAGGGGATCACCCCTCCACTTT
TRBJ1-2 | TRBV30 | TRBD1 | NA | CASSRDSTRYGYTF | TGTGCCTCTTCTCGGGACAGCACCCGCTATGGCTACACCTTC
TRBJ2-1 | TRBV10-1 | TRBD1 | NA | CASSESRGLLRNEQFF | TGCGCCAGCAGTGAGTCGAGGGGGCTTCTAAGAAATGAGCAGTTCTTC
TRBJ2-7 | TRBV18 | NA | few | CASSPPWGDRDFSLYF | TGTGCCAGCTCACCACCGTGGGGAGACAGGGACTTCTCTCTGTACTTC
TRBJ2-1 | TRBV3-1/TRBV3-2 | NA | NA | CASSTRDSSSYNEQFF | TGTGCCAGCAGCACCAGGGACTCCAGCTCCTACAATGAGCAGTTCTTC
TRBJ1-2 | TRBV30 | NA | NA | CAWSPGLYGYTF | TGTGCCTGGAGTCCAGGCCTCTATGGCTACACCTTC
TRBJ1-3 | TRBV7-2 | NA | NA | CASSLGQQGNTIYF | TGTGCCAGCAGCTTAGGACAGCAAGGAAACACCATATATTTT
TRBJ1-5 | TRBV11-2 | TRBD1 | NA | CASSLGDSVYQPQHF | TGTGCCAGCAGCTTAGGGGACAGTGTCTATCAGCCCCAGCATTTT
TRBJ1-2 | TRBV24-1 | NA | NA | CATSETRGRKGGYTF | TGTGCCACCAGTGAAACAAGAGGGAGGAAGGGAGGCTACACCTTC
TRBJ2-7 | TRBV18 | TRBD2 | NA | CASSPFPGLDHYEQYF | TGTGCCAGCTCACCGTTTCCGGGACTAGACCACTACGAGCAGTACTTC
TRBJ2-7 | TRBV5-1 | TRBD1 | once | CASSLYRDRGGEQYF | TGCGCCAGCAGCTTATACCGGGACAGGGGGGGCGAGCAGTACTTC
TRBJ1-2 | TRBV7-9 | NA | NA | CASSGWTSESYGYTF | TGTGCCAGCAGCGGATGGACATCCGAGAGCTATGGCTACACCTTC
TRBJ2-5 | TRBV5-4 | NA | NA | CASSLRRTAGGQETQYF | TGTGCCAGCAGCTTGAGACGGACCGCGGGCGGCCAAGAGACCCAGTACTTC
TRBJ1-4 | TRBV2 | TRBD1 | few | CASGTENEKLFF | TGTGCCAGCGGGACAGAAAATGAAAAACTGTTTTTT
TRBJ2-7 | TRBV18 | NA | NA | CASSPQTREQYF | TGTGCCAGCTCACCACAAACAAGAGAGCAGTACTTC
TRBJ2-3 | TRBV9 | NA | NA | CASSDYRSASTDTQYF | TGTGCCAGCAGCGATTACAGGTCCGCCAGCACAGATACGCAGTATTTT
TRBJ1-5 | TRBV28 | TRBD1 | few | CASRRTGGSNQPQHF | TGTGCCAGCAGGCGGACAGGGGGCAGCAATCAGCCCCAGCATTTT
TRBJ2-2 | TRBV7-9 | NA | NA | CASSLNTGELFF | TGTGCCAGCAGCCTGAACACCGGGGAGCTGTTTTTT
TRBJ2-4 | TRBV7-9 | TRBD2 | NA | CASSIIAGAGENIQYF | TGTGCCAGCAGCATTATAGCGGGAGCCGGGGAAAACATTCAGTACTTC
TRBJ2-2 | TRBV6-5 | NA | NA | CASMSASNTGELFF | TGTGCCAGCATGAGCGCCTCGAACACCGGGGAGCTGTTTTTT
TRBJ1-2 | TRBV6-1 | TRBD1 | NA | CASSVTGGVRRNYGYTF | TGTGCCAGCAGTGTCACAGGGGGCGTCAGGCGTAACTATGGCTACACCTTC
TRBJ2-3 | TRBV28 | NA | once | CASSFPQGSTDTQYF | TGTGCCAGCAGTTTTCCGCAGGGGAGCACAGATACGCAGTATTTT
TRBJ2-7 | TRBV2 | NA | NA | CASSRDISYEQYF | TGTGCCAGCAGTCGGGACATATCCTACGAGCAGTACTTC
TRBJ1-1 | TRBV21-1 | NA | once | CASSKEKPGGTEAFF | TGTGCCAGCAGCAAAGAGAAGCCAGGGGGCACTGAAGCTTTCTTT
TRBJ1-4 | TRBV30 | NA | NA | CAVDSYNEKLFF | TGTGCCGTGGACTCGTATAATGAAAAACTGTTTTTT
TRBJ1-3 | TRBV11-2 | TRBD1 | once | CASSSGQGWLFGNTIYF | TGTGCCAGCAGCTCGGGACAGGGCTGGTTGTTCGGAAACACCATATATTTT
TRBJ1-2 | TRBV28 | NA | NA | CASSDSYGYTF | TGTGCCAGTTCGGACAGCTATGGCTACACCTTC
TRBJ2-5 | TRBV5-1 | NA | NA | CASSVASRRETQYF | TGCGCCAGCAGCGTCGCTAGCCGCCGGGAGACCCAGTACTTC
TRBJ1-2 | TRBV28 | TRBD1 | NA | CASIPGTGTYGYTF | TGTGCCAGCATTCCCGGGACAGGGACATATGGCTACACCTTC
TRBJ2-2 | TRBV19 | TRBD2 | NA | CASSIANQGLAGRGELFF | TGTGCCAGTAGTATCGCTAATCAAGGACTAGCGGGACGCGGGGAGCTGTTTTTT
TRBJ1-1 | TRBV7-9 | NA | NA | CASSFFAAGSNTEAFF | TGTGCCAGCAGCTTTTTCGCCGCAGGTTCGAACACTGAAGCTTTCTTT
TRBJ1-2 | TRBV19 | TRBD1 | NA | CASKVSTGHPEYYGYTF | TGTGCCAGTAAAGTCTCGACAGGGCACCCTGAGTACTATGGCTACACCTTC
TRBJ2-2 | TRBV28 | TRBD1 | NA | CASSLTQGVGTGELFF | TGTGCCAGCAGTTTAACACAGGGGGTAGGCACCGGGGAGCTGTTTTTT
TRBJ1-1 | TRBV7-5 | NA | NA | CVRSSPGQRLKWSTEAFF | TGTGTCAGAAGCTCACCGGGACAGCGGTTGAAGTGGAGCACTGAAGCTTTCTTT
TRBJ1-1 | TRBV6-5 | NA | NA | CASRDRGRNTEAFF | TGTGCCAGCAGGGATAGGGGAAGGAACACTGAAGCTTTCTTT
TRBJ2-1 | TRBV1 | NA | once | CTTPQGLASSNEQFF | TGCACCACCCCACAGGGACTAGCCTCTTCCAATGAGCAGTTCTTC
TRBJ2-2 | TRBV2 | TRBD2 | NA | CASSERLAGVGELFF | TGTGCCAGCAGTGAAAGGCTAGCGGGAGTGGGGGAGCTGTTTTTT
TRBJ1-2 | TRBV6-5 | NA | once | CASSRDSNYGYTF | TGTGCCAGCAGTAGAGACAGTAACTATGGCTACACCTTC
TRBJ1-1 | TRBV21-1 | NA | NA | CARYRDRVSEAFF | TGTGCCAGATACCGGGACAGGGTTTCTGAAGCTTTCTTT
TRBJ2-7 | TRBV7-3 | TRBD2 | NA | CASSLVPSGGPGQYF | TGTGCCAGCAGCTTAGTCCCTAGCGGGGGGCCTGGGCAGTACTTC
TRBJ2-7 | TRBV7-2 | NA | once | CASSPIAAVYEQYF | TGTGCCAGCAGCCCAATAGCGGCGGTGTACGAGCAGTACTTC
TRBJ1-4 | TRBV30 | NA | NA | CAWSAYTNEKLFF | TGTGCCTGGAGTGCATACACAAATGAAAAACTGTTTTTT
TRBJ1-4 | TRBV24-1 | NA | NA | CATSRTTNEKLFF | TGTGCCACCAGCAGGACAACTAATGAAAAACTGTTTTTT